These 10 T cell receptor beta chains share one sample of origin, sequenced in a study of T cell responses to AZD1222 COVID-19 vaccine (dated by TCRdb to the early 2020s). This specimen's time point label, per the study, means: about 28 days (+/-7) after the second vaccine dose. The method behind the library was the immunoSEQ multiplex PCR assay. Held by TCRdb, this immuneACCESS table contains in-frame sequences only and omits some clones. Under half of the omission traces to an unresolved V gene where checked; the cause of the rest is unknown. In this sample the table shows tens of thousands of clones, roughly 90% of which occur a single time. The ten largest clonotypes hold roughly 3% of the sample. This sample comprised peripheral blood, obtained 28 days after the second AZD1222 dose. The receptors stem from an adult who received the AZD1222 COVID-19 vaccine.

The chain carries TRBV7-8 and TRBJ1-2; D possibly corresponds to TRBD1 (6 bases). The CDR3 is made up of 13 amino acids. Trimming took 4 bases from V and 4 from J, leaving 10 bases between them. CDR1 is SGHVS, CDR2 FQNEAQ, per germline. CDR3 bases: TGTGCCAGCAGCTCAGCGGACAGCTATGGCTACACCTTC. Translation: CASSSADSYGYTF.

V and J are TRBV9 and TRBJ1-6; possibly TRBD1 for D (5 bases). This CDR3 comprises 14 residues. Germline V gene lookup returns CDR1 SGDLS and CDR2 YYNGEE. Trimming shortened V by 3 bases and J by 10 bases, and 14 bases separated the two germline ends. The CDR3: CASSEFHGASPLHF. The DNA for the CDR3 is TGTGCCAGCAGCGAGTTCCATGGGGCCTCACCCCTCCACTTT.

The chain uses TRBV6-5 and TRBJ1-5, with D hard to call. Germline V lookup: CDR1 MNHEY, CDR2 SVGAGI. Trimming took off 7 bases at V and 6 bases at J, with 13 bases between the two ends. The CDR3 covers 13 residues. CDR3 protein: CASTQQTIQPQHF. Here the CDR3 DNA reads TGTGCCAGCACCCAACAAACTATTCAGCCCCAGCATTTT.

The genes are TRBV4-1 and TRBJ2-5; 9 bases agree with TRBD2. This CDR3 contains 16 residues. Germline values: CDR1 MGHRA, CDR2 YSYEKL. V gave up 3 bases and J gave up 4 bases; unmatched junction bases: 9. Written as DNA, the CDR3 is TGCGCCAGCAGCCATCCTGCGCGGGGGGGCCGAGAGACCCAGTACTTC. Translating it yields CASSHPARGGRETQYF.

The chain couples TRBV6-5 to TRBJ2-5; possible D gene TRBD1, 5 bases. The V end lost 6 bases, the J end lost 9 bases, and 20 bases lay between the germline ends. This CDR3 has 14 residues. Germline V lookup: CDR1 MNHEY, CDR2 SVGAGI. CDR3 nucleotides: TGTGCCAGCAGCCCAGGGCCGTACGATGGAGCCCAGTACTTC. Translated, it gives CASSPGPYDGAQYF.

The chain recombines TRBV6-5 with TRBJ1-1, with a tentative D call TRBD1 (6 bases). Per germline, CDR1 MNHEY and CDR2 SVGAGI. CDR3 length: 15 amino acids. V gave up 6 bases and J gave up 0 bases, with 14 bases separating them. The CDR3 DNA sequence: TGTGCCAGCAGGAGAACGAGGGGGTTGAACACTGAAGCTTTCTTT. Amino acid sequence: CASRRTRGLNTEAFF.

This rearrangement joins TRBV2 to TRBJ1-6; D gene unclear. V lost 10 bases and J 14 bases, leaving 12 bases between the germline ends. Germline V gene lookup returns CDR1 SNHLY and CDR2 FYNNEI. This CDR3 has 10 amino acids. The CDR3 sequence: CATMDGALHF. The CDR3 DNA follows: TGTGCCACCATGGACGGGGCCCTCCACTTT.

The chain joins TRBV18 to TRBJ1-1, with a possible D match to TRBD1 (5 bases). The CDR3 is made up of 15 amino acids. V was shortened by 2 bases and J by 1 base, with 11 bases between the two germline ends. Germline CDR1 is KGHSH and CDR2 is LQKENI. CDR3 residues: CASSPGAPGNTEAFF. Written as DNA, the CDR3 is TGTGCCAGCTCACCAGGGGCCCCGGGGAACACTGAAGCTTTCTTT.

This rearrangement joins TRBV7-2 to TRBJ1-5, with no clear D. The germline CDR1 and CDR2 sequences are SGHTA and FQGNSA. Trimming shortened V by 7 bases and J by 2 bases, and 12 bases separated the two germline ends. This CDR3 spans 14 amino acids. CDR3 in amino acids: CASTSRSGNQPQHF. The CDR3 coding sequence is TGTGCCAGCACCTCGCGTTCGGGCAATCAGCCCCAGCATTTT. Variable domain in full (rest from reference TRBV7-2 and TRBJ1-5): GAGVSQSPSNKVTEKGKDVELRCDPISGHTALYWYRQSLGQGLEFLIYFQGNSAPDKSGLPSDRFSAERTGGSVSTLTIQRTQQEDSAVYLCASTSRSGNQPQHFGDGTRLSIL.

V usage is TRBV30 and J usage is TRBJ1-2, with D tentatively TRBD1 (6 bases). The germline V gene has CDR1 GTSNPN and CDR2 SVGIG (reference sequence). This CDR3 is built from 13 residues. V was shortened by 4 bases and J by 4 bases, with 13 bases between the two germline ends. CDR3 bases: TGTGCCTGGATCGATGGGGGCCCCTATGGCTACACCTTC. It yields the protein CAWIDGGPYGYTF.